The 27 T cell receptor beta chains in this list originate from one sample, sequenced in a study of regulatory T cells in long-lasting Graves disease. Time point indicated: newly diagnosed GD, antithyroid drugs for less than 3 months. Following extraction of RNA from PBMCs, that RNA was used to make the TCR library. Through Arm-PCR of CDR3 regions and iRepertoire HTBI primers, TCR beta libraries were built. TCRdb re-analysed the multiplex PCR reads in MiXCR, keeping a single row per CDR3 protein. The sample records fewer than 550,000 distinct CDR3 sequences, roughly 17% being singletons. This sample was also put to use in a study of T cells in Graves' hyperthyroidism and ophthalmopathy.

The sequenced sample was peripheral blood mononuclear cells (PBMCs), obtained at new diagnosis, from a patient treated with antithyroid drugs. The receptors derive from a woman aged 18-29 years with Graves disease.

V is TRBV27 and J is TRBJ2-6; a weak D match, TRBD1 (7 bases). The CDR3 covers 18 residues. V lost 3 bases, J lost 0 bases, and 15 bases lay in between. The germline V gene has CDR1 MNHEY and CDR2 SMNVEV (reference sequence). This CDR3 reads CASSFWRGQVSGANVLTF. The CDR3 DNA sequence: TGTGCCAGCAGTTTCTGGAGGGGGCAGGTCTCTGGGGCCAACGTCCTGACTTTC.

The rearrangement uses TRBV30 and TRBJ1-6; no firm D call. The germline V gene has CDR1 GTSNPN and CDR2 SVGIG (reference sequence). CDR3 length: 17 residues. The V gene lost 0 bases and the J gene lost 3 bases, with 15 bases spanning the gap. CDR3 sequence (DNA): TGTGCCTGGAGTGTACGAGCCCTTCATAGCTATAATTCACCCCTCCACTTT. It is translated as CAWSVRALHSYNSPLHF.

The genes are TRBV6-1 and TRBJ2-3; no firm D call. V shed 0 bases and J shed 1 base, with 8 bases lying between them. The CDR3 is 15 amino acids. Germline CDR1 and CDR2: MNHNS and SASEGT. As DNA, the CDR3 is TGTGCCAGCAGTGAAGCGGAGACCGGCACAGATACGCAGTATTTT. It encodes CASSEAETGTDTQYF.

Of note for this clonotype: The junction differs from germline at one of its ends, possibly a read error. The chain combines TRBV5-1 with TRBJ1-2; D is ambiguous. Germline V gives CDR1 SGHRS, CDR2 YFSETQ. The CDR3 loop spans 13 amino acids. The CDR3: CASRLEGLYGYTF. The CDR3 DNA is TGCGCCAGCAGATTGGAGGGTCTTTATGGCTACACCTTC.

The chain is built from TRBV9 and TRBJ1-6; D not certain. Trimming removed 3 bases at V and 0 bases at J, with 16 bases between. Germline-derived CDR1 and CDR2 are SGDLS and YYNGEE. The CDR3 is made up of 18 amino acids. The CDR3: CASSDSERASSYNSPLHF. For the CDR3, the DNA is TGTGCCAGCAGCGACTCAGAACGTGCTAGCTCCTATAATTCACCCCTCCACTTT.

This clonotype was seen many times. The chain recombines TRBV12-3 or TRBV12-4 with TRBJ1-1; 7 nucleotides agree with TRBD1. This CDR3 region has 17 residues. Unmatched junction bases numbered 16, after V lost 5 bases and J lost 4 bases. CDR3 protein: CASSPGTETQWGTEAFF. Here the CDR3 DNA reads TGTGCCAGCAGTCCAGGGACAGAAACCCAGTGGGGCACTGAAGCTTTCTTT.

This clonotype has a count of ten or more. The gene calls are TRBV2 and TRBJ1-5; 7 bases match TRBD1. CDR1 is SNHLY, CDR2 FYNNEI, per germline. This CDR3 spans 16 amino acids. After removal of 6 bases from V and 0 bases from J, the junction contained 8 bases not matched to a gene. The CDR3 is CASSALGQLSNQPQHF. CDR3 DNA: TGTGCCAGCAGCGCCTTGGGACAGCTTAGCAATCAGCCCCAGCATTTT.

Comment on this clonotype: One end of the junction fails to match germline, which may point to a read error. Here the CDR3 reads CASGESITEAFF. The CDR3 DNA follows: TGTGCCAGCGGTGAATCTATCACTGAAGCTTTCTTT. The V gene is TRBV25-1, the J gene TRBJ1-1; D uncertain. Germline CDR1 is MGHDK and CDR2 is SYGVNS. CDR3 length equals 12 residues.

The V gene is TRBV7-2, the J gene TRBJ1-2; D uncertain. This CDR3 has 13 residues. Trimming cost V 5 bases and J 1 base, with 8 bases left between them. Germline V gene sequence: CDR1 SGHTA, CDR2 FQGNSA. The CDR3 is CASSPIFNYGYTF. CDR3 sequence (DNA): TGTGCCAGCAGCCCTATATTTAACTATGGCTACACCTTC.

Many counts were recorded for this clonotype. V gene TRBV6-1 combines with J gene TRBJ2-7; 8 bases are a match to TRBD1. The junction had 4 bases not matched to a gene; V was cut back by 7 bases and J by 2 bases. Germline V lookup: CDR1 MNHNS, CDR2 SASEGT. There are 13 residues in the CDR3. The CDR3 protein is CASTGGSTYEQYF. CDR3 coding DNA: TGTGCCAGCACAGGGGGCTCCACCTACGAGCAGTACTTC.

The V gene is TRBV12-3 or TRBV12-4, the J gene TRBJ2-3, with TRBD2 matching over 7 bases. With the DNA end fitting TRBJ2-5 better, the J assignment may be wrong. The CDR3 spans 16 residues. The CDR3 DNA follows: TGTGCCAGCAGTGACTCTGGGCGGGAGACGGATGTGACCCAGTACTTC. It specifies CASSDSGRETDVTQYF.

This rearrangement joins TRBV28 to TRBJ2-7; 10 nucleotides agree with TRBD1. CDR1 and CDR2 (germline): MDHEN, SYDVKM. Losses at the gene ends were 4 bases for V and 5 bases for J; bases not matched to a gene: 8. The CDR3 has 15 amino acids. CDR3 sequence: CASSSPPGQGHEQYF. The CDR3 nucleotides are TGTGCCAGCAGTTCCCCACCGGGACAGGGGCACGAGCAGTACTTC.

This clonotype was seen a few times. The DNA of the CDR3 is TGTGCCAGCAATAGACAGAGGAACACTGAAGCTTTCTTT. Amino acids: CASNRQRNTEAFF. The chain couples TRBV2 to TRBJ1-1, with D maybe TRBD1 (5 bases). The germline CDR1 and CDR2 sequences are SNHLY and FYNNEI. The CDR3 sequence is 13 residues long. Trimming removed 7 bases from V and 1 base from J, with 10 bases in between.

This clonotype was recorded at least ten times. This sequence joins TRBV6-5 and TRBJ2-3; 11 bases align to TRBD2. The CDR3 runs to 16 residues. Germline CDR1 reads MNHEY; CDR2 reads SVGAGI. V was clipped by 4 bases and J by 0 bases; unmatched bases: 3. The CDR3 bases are TGTGCCAGCAGTTTATCTAGCGGGAGGAGCACAGATACGCAGTATTTT. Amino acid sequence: CASSLSSGRSTDTQYF.

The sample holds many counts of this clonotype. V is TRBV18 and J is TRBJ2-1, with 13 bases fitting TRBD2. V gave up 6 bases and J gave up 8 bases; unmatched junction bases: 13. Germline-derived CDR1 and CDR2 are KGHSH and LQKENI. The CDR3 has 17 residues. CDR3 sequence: CASSKTSGREINDEQFF. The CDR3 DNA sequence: TGTGCCAGCTCGAAAACTAGCGGGAGGGAAATTAACGATGAGCAGTTCTTC.

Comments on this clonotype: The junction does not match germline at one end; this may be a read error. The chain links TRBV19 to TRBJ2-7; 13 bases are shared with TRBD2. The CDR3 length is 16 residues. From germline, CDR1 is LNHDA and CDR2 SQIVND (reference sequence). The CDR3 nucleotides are TGTGCCAGTAGTCTAGGACTAGCGGGAGCCTCCCACGAGCAGTACTTC. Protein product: CASSLGLAGASHEQYF.

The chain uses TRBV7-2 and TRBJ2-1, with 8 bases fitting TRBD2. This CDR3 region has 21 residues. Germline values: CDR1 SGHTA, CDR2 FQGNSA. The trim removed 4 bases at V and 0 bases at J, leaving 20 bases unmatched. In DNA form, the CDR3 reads TGTGCCAGCAGCTCTCTCGGGGGGCGGGAGGTGACAAAAGGCTCCTACAATGAGCAGTTCTTC. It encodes CASSSLGGREVTKGSYNEQFF.

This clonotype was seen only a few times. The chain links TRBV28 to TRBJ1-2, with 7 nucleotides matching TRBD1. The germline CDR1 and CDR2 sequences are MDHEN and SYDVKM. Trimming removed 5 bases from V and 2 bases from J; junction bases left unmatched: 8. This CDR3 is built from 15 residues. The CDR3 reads CASSLGQVRNYGYTF. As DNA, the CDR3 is TGTGCCAGCAGTCTAGGACAGGTTCGGAACTATGGCTACACCTTC.

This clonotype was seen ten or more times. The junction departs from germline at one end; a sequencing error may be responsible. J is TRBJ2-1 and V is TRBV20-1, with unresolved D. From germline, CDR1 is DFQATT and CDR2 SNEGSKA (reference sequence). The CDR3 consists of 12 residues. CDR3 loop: CTAMAQYGEQFF. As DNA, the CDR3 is TGCACTGCTATGGCCCAGTACGGTGAGCAGTTCTTC.

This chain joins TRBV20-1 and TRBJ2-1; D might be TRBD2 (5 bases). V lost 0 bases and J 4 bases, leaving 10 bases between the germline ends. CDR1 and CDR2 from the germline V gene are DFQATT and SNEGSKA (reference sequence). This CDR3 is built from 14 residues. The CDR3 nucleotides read TGCAGTGCTAGAGAGGGAGACTCGTACAATGAGCAGTTCTTC. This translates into CSAREGDSYNEQFF.

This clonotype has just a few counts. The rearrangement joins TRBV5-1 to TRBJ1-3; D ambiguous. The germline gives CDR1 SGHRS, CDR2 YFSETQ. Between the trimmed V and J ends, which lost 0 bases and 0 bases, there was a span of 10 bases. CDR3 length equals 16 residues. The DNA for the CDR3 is TGCGCCAGCAGCTTGGCGGGCAGGAACTCTGGAAACACCATATATTTT. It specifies CASSLAGRNSGNTIYF.

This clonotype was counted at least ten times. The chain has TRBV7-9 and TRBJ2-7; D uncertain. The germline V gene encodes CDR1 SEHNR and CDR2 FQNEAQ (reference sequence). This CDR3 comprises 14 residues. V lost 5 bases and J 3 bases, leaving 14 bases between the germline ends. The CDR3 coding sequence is TGTGCCAGCAGCCATAGACGGGCTCACTACGAGCAGTACTTC. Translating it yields CASSHRRAHYEQYF.

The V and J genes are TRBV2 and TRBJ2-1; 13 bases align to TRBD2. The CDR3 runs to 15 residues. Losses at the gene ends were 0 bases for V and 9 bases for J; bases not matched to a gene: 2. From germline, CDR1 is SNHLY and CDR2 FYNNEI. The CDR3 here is CASSEAGLAGPEQFF. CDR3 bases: TGTGCCAGCAGTGAAGCGGGACTAGCGGGACCTGAGCAGTTCTTC. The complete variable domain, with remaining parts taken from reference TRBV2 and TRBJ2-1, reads EPEVTQTPSHQVTQMGQEVILRCVPISNHLYFYWYRQILGQKVEFLVSFYNNEISEKSEIFDDQFSVERPDGSNFTLKIRSTKLEDSAMYFCASSEAGLAGPEQFFGPGTRLTVL.

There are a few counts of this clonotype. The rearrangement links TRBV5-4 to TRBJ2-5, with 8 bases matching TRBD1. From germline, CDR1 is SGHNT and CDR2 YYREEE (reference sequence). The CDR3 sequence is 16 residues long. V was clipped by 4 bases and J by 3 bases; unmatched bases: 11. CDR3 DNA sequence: TGTGCCAGCAGCCGGGGGACAGGAATGGCCAAAGAGACCCAGTACTTC. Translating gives CASSRGTGMAKETQYF.

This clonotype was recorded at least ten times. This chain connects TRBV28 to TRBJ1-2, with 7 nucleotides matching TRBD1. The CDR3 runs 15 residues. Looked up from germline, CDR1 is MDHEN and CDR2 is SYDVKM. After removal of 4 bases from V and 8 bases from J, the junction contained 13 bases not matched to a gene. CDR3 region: CASSSNLWTGTGYTF. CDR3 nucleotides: TGTGCCAGCAGTTCCAATCTCTGGACAGGCACGGGCTACACCTTC.

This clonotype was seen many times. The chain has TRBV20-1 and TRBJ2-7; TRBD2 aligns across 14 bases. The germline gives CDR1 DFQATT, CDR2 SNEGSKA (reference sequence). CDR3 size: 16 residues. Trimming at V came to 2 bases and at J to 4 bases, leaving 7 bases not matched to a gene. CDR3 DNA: TGCAGTGCTAGATCGGGACTAGCGGGAGTCGTGTACGAGCAGTACTTC. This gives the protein CSARSGLAGVVYEQYF.

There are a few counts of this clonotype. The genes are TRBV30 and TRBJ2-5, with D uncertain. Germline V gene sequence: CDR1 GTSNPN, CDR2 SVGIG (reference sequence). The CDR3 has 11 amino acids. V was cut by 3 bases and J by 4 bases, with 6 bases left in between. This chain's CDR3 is CAWRFVETQYF. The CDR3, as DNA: TGTGCCTGGAGATTTGTAGAGACCCAGTACTTC. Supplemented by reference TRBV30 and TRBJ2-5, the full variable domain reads SQTIHQWPATLVQPVGSPLSLECTVEGTSNPNLYWYRQAAGRGLQLLFYSVGIGQISSEVPQNLSASRPQDRQFILSSKKLLLSDSGFYLCAWRFVETQYFGPGTRLLVL.